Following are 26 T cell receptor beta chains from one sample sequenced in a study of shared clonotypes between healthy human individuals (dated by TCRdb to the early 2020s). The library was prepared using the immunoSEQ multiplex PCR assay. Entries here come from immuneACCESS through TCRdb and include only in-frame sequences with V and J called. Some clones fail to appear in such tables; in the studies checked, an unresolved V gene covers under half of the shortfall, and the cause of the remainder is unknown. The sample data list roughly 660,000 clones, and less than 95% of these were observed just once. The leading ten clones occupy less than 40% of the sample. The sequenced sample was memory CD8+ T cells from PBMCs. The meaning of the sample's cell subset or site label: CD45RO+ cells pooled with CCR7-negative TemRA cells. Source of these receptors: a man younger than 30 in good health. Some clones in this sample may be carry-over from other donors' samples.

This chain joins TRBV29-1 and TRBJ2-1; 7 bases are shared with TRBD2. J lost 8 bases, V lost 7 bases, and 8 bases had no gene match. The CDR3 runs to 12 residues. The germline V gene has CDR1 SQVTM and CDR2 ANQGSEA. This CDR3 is CSGNSGRDEQFF. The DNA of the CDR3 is TGCAGCGGCAATTCGGGGAGGGATGAGCAGTTCTTC.

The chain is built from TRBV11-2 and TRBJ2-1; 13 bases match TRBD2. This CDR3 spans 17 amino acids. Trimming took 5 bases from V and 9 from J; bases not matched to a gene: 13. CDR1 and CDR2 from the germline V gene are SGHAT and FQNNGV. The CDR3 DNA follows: TGTGCCAGCAGCACCAGACGGACTAGCGGGAGAATCGCTGAGCAGTTCTTC. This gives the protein CASSTRRTSGRIAEQFF.

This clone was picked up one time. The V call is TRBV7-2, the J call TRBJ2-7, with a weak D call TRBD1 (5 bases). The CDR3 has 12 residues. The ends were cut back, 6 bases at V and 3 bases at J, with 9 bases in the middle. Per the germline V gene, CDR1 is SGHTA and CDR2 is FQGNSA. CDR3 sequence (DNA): TGTGCCAGCAGTTATACAGGCTACGAGCAGTACTTC. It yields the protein CASSYTGYEQYF.

The CDR3 sequence is CASSQYRRVTEAFF. CDR3 sequence (DNA): TGTGCCAGCAGCCAGTACAGGCGGGTCACTGAAGCTTTCTTT. The V call is TRBV14, the J call TRBJ1-1; maybe TRBD1 (5 bases). CDR1 is SGHDN and CDR2 is FVKESK in the germline V gene. Trimming shortened V by 3 bases and J by 4 bases, and 12 bases separated the two germline ends. The CDR3 extends over 14 amino acids.

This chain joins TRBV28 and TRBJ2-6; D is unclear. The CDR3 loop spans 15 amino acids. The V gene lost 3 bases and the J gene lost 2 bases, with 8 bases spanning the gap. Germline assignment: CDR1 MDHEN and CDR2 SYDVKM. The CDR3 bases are TGTGCCAGCAGTTTGTTCCAGCCTGGGGCCAACGTCCTGACTTTC. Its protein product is CASSLFQPGANVLTF.

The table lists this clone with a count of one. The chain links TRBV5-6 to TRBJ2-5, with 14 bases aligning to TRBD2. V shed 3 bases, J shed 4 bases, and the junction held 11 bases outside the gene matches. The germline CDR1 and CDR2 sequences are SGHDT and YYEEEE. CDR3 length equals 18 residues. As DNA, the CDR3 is TGTGCCAGCAGCTCGACCCCCGGGACTAGCGGGAGTGGAGAGACCCAGTACTTC. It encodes CASSSTPGTSGSGETQYF.

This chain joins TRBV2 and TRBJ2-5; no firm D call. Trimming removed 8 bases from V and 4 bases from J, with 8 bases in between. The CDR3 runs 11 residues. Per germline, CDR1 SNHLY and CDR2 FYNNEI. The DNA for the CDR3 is TGTGCCAGCGGCTTGACAGAGACCCAGTACTTC. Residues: CASGLTETQYF.

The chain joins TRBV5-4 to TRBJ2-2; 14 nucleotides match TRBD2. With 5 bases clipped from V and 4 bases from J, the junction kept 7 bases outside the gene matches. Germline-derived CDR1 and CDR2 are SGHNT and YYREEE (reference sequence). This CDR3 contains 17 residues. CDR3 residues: CASRQGLAGVGTGELFF. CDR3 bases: TGTGCCAGCAGGCAGGGACTAGCGGGAGTGGGCACCGGGGAGCTGTTTTTT. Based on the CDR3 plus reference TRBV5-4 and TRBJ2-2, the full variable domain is ETGVTQSPTHLIKTRGQQVTLRCSSQSGHNTVSWYQQALGQGPQFIFQYYREEENGRGNFPPRFSGLQFPNYSSELNVNALELDDSALYLCASRQGLAGVGTGELFFGEGSRLTVL.

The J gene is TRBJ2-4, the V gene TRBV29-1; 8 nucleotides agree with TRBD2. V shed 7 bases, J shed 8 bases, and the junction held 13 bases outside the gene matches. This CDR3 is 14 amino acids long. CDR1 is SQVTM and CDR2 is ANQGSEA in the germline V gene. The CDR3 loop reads CSAIGLALQDIQYF. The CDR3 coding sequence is TGCAGCGCCATAGGACTAGCCTTACAAGACATTCAGTACTTC.

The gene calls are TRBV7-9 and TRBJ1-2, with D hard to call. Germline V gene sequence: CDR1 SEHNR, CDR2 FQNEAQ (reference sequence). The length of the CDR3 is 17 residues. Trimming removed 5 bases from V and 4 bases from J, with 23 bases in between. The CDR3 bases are TGTGCCAGCAGCCTTTACCCCGACCGGACTATGGGCTATGGCTACACCTTC. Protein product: CASSLYPDRTMGYGYTF.

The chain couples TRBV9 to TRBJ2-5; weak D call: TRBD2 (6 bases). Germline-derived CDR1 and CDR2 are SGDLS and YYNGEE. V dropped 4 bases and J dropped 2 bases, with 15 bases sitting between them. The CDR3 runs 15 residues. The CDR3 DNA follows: TGTGCCAGCAGCCCCTCTAGCGCTCTTCAAGAGACCCAGTACTTC. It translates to CASSPSSALQETQYF.

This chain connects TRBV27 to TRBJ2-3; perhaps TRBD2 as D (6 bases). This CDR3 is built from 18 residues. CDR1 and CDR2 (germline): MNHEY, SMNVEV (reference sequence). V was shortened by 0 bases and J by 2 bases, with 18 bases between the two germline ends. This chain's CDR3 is CASSLSVPGLSNTDTQYF. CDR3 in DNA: TGTGCCAGCAGTTTATCGGTCCCGGGACTGAGTAACACAGATACGCAGTATTTT.

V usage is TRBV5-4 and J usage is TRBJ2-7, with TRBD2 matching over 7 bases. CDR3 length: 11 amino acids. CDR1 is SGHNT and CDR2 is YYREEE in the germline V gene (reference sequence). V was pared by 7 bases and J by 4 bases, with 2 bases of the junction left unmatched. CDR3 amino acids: CASGRDYEQYF. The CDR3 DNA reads TGTGCCAGCGGGAGGGATTACGAGCAGTACTTC.

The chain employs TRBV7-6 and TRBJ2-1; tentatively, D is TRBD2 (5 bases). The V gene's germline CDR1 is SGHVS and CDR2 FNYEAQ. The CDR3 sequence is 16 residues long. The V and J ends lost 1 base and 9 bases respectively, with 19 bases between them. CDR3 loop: CASSLVRVNPGAEQFF. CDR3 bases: TGTGCCAGCAGCTTAGTGAGGGTCAACCCGGGCGCTGAGCAGTTCTTC. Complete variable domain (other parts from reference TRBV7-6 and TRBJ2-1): GAGVSQSPRYKVTKRGQDVALRCDPISGHVSLYWYRQALGQGPEFLTYFNYEAQQDKSGLPNDRFSAERPEGSISTLTIQRTEQRDSAMYRCASSLVRVNPGAEQFFGPGTRLTVL.

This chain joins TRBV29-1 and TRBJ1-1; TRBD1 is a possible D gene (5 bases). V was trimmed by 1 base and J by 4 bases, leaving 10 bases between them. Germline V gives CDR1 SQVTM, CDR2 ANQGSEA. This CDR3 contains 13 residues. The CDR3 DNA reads TGCAGCGTTGAAGGTCCCGGGACCACTGAAGCTTTCTTT. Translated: CSVEGPGTTEAFF.

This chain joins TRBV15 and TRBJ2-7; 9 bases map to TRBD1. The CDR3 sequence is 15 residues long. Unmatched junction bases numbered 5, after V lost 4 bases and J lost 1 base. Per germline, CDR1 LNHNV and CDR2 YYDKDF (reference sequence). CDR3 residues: CATSTGDRASYEQYF. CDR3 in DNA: TGTGCCACCAGCACAGGGGACAGGGCATCCTACGAGCAGTACTTC.

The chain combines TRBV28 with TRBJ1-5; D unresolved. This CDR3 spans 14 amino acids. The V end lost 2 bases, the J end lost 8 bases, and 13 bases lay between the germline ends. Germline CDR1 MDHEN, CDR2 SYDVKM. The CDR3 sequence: CASSLKPYREPQHF. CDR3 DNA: TGTGCCAGCAGTTTAAAACCTTATCGCGAGCCCCAGCATTTT.

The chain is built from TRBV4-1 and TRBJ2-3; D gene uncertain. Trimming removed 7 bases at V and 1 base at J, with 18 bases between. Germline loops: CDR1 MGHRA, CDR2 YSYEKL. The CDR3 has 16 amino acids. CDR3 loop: CASTSNWASRTDTQYF. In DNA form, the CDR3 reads TGCGCCAGCACCTCCAATTGGGCTTCACGCACAGATACGCAGTATTTT.

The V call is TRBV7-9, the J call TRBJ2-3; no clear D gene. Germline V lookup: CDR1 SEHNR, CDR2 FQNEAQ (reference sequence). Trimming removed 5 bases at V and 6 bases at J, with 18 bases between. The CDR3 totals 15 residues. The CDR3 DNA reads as TGTGCCAGCAGCCTACAGCTTGGTAATTGGGATACGCAGTATTTT. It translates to CASSLQLGNWDTQYF.

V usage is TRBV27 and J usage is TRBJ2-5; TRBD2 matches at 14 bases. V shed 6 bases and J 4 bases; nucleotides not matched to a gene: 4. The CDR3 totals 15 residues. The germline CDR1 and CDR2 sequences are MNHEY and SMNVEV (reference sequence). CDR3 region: CASRGLAGAIETQYF. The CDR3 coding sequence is TGTGCCAGCAGGGGACTAGCGGGAGCTATAGAGACCCAGTACTTC.

In nucleotides, the CDR3 is TGCGCCAGCAGCCAAGCCGGGGGAGGGTACTATGGCTACACCTTC. It codes for CASSQAGGGYYGYTF. This chain links TRBV4-1 with TRBJ1-2; weak D call: TRBD1 (5 bases). This CDR3 is 15 amino acids long. Germline CDR1 and CDR2: MGHRA and YSYEKL. V dropped 1 base and J dropped 3 bases, with 12 bases sitting between them.

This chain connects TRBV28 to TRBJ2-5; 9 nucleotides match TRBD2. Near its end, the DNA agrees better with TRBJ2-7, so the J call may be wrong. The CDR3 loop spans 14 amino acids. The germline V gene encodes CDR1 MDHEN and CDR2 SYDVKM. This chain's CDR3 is CASRAKTSGYEQYF. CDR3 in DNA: TGTGCCAGCAGGGCAAAGACTAGCGGCTACGAGCAGTACTTC.

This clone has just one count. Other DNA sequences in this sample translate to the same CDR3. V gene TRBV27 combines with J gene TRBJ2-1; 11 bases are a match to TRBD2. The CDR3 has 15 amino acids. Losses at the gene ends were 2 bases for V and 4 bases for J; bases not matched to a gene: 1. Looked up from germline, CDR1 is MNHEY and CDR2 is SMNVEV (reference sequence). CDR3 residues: CASSLLAGGYNEQFF. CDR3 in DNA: TGTGCCAGCAGTTTACTAGCGGGAGGTTACAATGAGCAGTTCTTC.

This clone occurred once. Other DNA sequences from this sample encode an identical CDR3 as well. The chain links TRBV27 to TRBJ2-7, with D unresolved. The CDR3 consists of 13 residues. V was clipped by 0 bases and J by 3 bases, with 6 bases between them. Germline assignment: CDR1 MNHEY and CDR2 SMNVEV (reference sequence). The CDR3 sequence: CASSLSKDYEQYF. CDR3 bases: TGTGCCAGCAGTTTATCCAAGGACTACGAGCAGTACTTC.

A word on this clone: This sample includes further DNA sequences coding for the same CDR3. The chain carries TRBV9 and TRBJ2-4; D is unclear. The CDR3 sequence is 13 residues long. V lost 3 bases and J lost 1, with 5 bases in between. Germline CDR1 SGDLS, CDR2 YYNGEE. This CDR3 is CASSGGAKNIQYF. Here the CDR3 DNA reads TGTGCCAGCAGCGGTGGCGCCAAAAACATTCAGTACTTC.

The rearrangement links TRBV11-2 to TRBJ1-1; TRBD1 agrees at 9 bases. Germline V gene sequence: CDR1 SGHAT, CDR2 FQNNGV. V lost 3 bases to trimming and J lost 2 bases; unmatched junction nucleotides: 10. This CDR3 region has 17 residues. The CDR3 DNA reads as TGTGCCAGCAGCTTCCCATCGGACAGGGGTGCAAACACTGAAGCTTTCTTT. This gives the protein CASSFPSDRGANTEAFF.